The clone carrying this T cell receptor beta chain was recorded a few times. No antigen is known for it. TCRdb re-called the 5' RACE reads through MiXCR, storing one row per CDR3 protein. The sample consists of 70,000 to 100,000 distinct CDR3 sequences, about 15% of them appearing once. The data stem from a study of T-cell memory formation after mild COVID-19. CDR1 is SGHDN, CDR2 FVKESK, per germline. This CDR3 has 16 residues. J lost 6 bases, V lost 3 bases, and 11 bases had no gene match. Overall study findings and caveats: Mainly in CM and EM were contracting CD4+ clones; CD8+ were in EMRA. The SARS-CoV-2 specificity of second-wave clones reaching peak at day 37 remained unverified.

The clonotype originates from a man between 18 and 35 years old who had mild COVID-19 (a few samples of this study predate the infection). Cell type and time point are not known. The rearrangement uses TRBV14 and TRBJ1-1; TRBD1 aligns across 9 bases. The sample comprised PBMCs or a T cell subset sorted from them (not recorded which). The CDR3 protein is CASSQEQGAGPSEAFF. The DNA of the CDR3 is TGTGCCAGCAGCCAGGAACAGGGGGCAGGACCCTCTGAAGCTTTCTTT.